These T cell receptor beta chains were read from a single sample in a study of blood T cell repertoires in COVID-19. Produced via immunoSEQ multiplex PCR; TCRdb's table is partial and in-frame only. There are about 480,000 clones in the sample; around 87% occur only once, and 1.5% to 2% lies in the top ten. Sequenced input: PBMCs or T cells enriched from blood (not recorded which). All receptors derive from a woman in her thirties or forties who had recovered from COVID-19. CDR3s include the opening cysteine and the closing phenylalanine or tryptophan. Each record gives: CDR3 DNA, CDR3 protein, V gene, D gene, clone size, J gene, CDR3 length. D genes are given only for firm matches. Where a row states a size, it is once, few, many or the class of an expanded clone; other rows omit it.

cdr3_nt: TGTGCCAGCAGCTTAGGGCAGGGATCTAATCAGCCCCAGCATTTT
cdr3_aa: CASSLGQGSNQPQHF
v_call: TRBV11-2
d_call: NA
clone_size: NA
j_call: TRBJ1-5
cdr3_length: 15

cdr3_nt: TGCGCCAGCAGTCAATCGAGAGAGCAGTACTTC
cdr3_aa: CASSQSREQYF
v_call: TRBV23-1
d_call: NA
clone_size: NA
j_call: TRBJ2-7
cdr3_length: 11

cdr3_nt: TGTGCCAGCAGTTCCAAGTCAGGCAACGAGCAGTACTTC
cdr3_aa: CASSSKSGNEQYF
v_call: TRBV27
d_call: NA
clone_size: once
j_call: TRBJ2-7
cdr3_length: 13

cdr3_nt: TGCGCCAGCAGCCAAGGGCGCCCAGGGCAGTTCTACGAGCAGTACTTC
cdr3_aa: CASSQGRPGQFYEQYF
v_call: TRBV4-3
d_call: NA
clone_size: NA
j_call: TRBJ2-7
cdr3_length: 16

cdr3_nt: TGCGCCAGCAGCCAAGTAATTAGCAGAAACACTGAAGCTTTCTTT
cdr3_aa: CASSQVISRNTEAFF
v_call: TRBV4-3
d_call: NA
clone_size: NA
j_call: TRBJ1-1
cdr3_length: 15

cdr3_nt: TGTGCCAGCAGCTTAGGACTAGCGGGAGGGGCTAGCACAGATACGCAGTATTTT
cdr3_aa: CASSLGLAGGASTDTQYF
v_call: TRBV7-6
d_call: TRBD2
clone_size: once
j_call: TRBJ2-3
cdr3_length: 18

cdr3_nt: TGTGCCTGGAGACTTGTATACCAAGGACAAGCGAGGGGCTACACCTTC
cdr3_aa: CAWRLVYQGQARGYTF
v_call: TRBV30
d_call: NA
clone_size: NA
j_call: TRBJ1-2
cdr3_length: 16

cdr3_nt: TGTGCCAGCAGCCTAAGGACAGGGGTCGGCTACACCTTC
cdr3_aa: CASSLRTGVGYTF
v_call: TRBV11-2
d_call: TRBD1
clone_size: NA
j_call: TRBJ1-2
cdr3_length: 13

cdr3_nt: TGTGCCAGTAGTAGGTGGGGGCAAATTGAAGCTTTCTTT
cdr3_aa: CASSRWGQIEAFF
v_call: TRBV19
d_call: NA
clone_size: NA
j_call: TRBJ1-1
cdr3_length: 13

cdr3_nt: TGTGCCAGTAGGACTAGCGGGAGGGCCACAAACACCGGGGAGCTGTTTTTT
cdr3_aa: CASRTSGRATNTGELFF
v_call: TRBV19
d_call: TRBD2
clone_size: NA
j_call: TRBJ2-2
cdr3_length: 17

cdr3_nt: TGTGCCAGCAGCTTGTGGCAGGGTTCAAACGAGCAGTACTTC
cdr3_aa: CASSLWQGSNEQYF
v_call: TRBV7-2
d_call: NA
clone_size: NA
j_call: TRBJ2-7
cdr3_length: 14

cdr3_nt: TGTGCCACCAGCAGAGCGGGTTGGGGGGATGACACCGGGGAGCTGTTTTTT
cdr3_aa: CATSRAGWGDDTGELFF
v_call: TRBV15
d_call: NA
clone_size: NA
j_call: TRBJ2-2
cdr3_length: 17

cdr3_nt: TGTGCCAGCAGTCCAGCGGGGTACGGGGAGCTGTTTTTT
cdr3_aa: CASSPAGYGELFF
v_call: TRBV6-2/TRBV6-3
d_call: TRBD2
clone_size: NA
j_call: TRBJ2-2
cdr3_length: 13

cdr3_nt: TGTGCCTGGACGGACAGGCTATGGAATCATAATTCACCCCTCCACTTT
cdr3_aa: CAWTDRLWNHNSPLHF
v_call: TRBV30
d_call: TRBD1
clone_size: NA
j_call: TRBJ1-6
cdr3_length: 16

cdr3_nt: TGTGCCAGCACCTCCCGGAATGAGCAGTTCTTC
cdr3_aa: CASTSRNEQFF
v_call: TRBV12-3/TRBV12-4
d_call: NA
clone_size: NA
j_call: TRBJ2-1
cdr3_length: 11

cdr3_nt: TGTGCCAGCAGACCCCTACGAAGCAATTATGGCTACACCTTC
cdr3_aa: CASRPLRSNYGYTF
v_call: TRBV7-9
d_call: NA
clone_size: NA
j_call: TRBJ1-2
cdr3_length: 14

cdr3_nt: TGTGCCAGCAGCCGAGGACCGGGACTTTCCTACGAGCCGTACTTC
cdr3_aa: CASSRGPGLSYEPYF
v_call: TRBV3-1/TRBV3-2
d_call: NA
clone_size: NA
j_call: TRBJ2-7
cdr3_length: 15

cdr3_nt: TGCAGTGCTAGTCACCTAGCGGGAATAGCCTACAATGAGCAGTTCTTC
cdr3_aa: CSASHLAGIAYNEQFF
v_call: TRBV20-1
d_call: TRBD2
clone_size: NA
j_call: TRBJ2-1
cdr3_length: 16

cdr3_nt: TGTGCCAGCAGCAGAGGTTCCGGGGCCAACGTCCTGACTTTC
cdr3_aa: CASSRGSGANVLTF
v_call: TRBV2
d_call: NA
clone_size: NA
j_call: TRBJ2-6
cdr3_length: 14

cdr3_nt: TGTGCCAGCAGCTTGGCGGGGACAGCCTCCTACGAGCAGTACTTC
cdr3_aa: CASSLAGTASYEQYF
v_call: TRBV5-4
d_call: TRBD1
clone_size: NA
j_call: TRBJ2-7
cdr3_length: 15

cdr3_nt: TGTGCCAGCAGCCCCGGGACTAGTCGCTACGAGCAGTACTTC
cdr3_aa: CASSPGTSRYEQYF
v_call: TRBV14
d_call: TRBD2
clone_size: NA
j_call: TRBJ2-7
cdr3_length: 14

cdr3_nt: TGCAGTGCTAACAGGGGAGATGGCTACACCTTC
cdr3_aa: CSANRGDGYTF
v_call: TRBV20-1
d_call: TRBD1
clone_size: NA
j_call: TRBJ1-2
cdr3_length: 11